This entry lists 19 T cell receptor beta chains sequenced from one sample in a study of neoadjuvant anti-PD-1 for oral cavity cancer (dated by TCRdb to 2020 to 2022). The method was the immunoSEQ multiplex PCR assay. Here the immuneACCESS table is served through TCRdb, limited to in-frame sequences with V and J called. Missing clones are a known gap in these copies; in checked studies unresolved V genes cover under half, and the rest lacks a known reason. The sample table holds 75,000 to 100,000 clones, of which approximately 80% were seen once. 3.1% of the sample rests with the top ten. According to the study, the label for this sample's time point signals: before neoadjuvant nivolumab. The starting material was PBMCs, obtained before nivolumab (anti-PD-1) treatment. These receptors all come from a person aged 35-80 years with oral cavity squamous cell carcinoma.

This rearrangement joins TRBV11-3 to TRBJ2-1; D may be TRBD2 (6 bases). The CDR3 has 14 residues. Between the trimmed V and J ends, which lost 3 bases and 5 bases, there was a span of 11 bases. CDR1 and CDR2 (germline): SGHNT, YENEEA. CDR3 coding DNA: TGTGCCAGCAGCTTTAGCGGAGCAAACAATGAGCAGTTCTTC. Protein sequence: CASSFSGANNEQFF.

With respect to this clone: The same CDR3 also results from other DNA sequences found in this sample. The chain links TRBV30 to TRBJ2-2; perhaps TRBD1 as D (5 bases). V gave up 4 bases and J gave up 2 bases, with 11 bases separating them. The V gene's germline CDR1 is GTSNPN and CDR2 SVGIG (reference sequence). This CDR3 comprises 14 residues. This CDR3 reads CAWTRQGNTGELFF. CDR3 bases: TGTGCCTGGACGAGGCAGGGAAACACCGGGGAGCTGTTTTTT.

The genes are TRBV5-6 and TRBJ1-4; D is ambiguous. The CDR3 loop spans 14 amino acids. The V gene's germline CDR1 is SGHDT and CDR2 YYEEEE. V was cut by 1 base and J by 3 bases, with 7 bases left in between. CDR3 DNA sequence: TGTGCCAGCAGCTTGAGGCGGCCTAATGAAAAACTGTTTTTT. Translation gives CASSLRRPNEKLFF.

This clone showed up just once. The chain carries TRBV7-9 and TRBJ1-1, with D uncertain. CDR1 SEHNR and CDR2 FQNEAQ come from the germline V gene (reference sequence). Trimming removed 2 bases at V and 6 bases at J, with 10 bases between. CDR3 size: 13 residues. The CDR3 region has the DNA TGTGCCAGCAGCTTACCCTCCGGAGCTGAAGCTTTCTTT. Translating gives CASSLPSGAEAFF.

The chain joins TRBV6-1 to TRBJ1-3; TRBD1 is a possible D gene (5 bases). CDR1 is MNHNS and CDR2 is SASEGT in the germline V gene. The CDR3 has 17 amino acids. Between the trimmed V and J ends, which lost 2 bases and 4 bases, there was a span of 18 bases. The CDR3 coding sequence is TGTGCCAGCAGTGAATCGATGTGGGCCCAGGGAGGAAACACCATATATTTT. Amino acids: CASSESMWAQGGNTIYF.

The chain recombines TRBV6-5 with TRBJ1-1; D gene ambiguous. CDR1 and CDR2 from the germline V gene are MNHEY and SVGAGI. This CDR3 has 13 residues. V lost 6 bases, J lost 0 bases, and 8 bases lay in between. The CDR3 DNA sequence: TGTGCCAGCAGGGTGACGGTGAACACTGAAGCTTTCTTT. Protein sequence: CASRVTVNTEAFF.

The gene calls are TRBV6-5 and TRBJ2-1, with 8 bases lining up with TRBD2. V was clipped by 6 bases and J by 8 bases; unmatched bases: 6. Germline V gene lookup returns CDR1 MNHEY and CDR2 SVGAGI. The CDR3 length is 13 residues. The chain's CDR3 is CASRPSGFDEQFF. The CDR3 DNA is TGTGCCAGCAGGCCTAGCGGGTTCGATGAGCAGTTCTTC.

The V gene is TRBV5-1, the J gene TRBJ1-1; D is unclear. Between the trimmed V and J ends, which lost 1 base and 4 bases, there was a span of 11 bases. The CDR3 consists of 14 residues. Germline CDR1 SGHRS, CDR2 YFSETQ. The CDR3 bases are TGCGCCAGCAGCTTGCGGGAGGTGGGCACTGAAGCTTTCTTT. Translated: CASSLREVGTEAFF.

The V gene is TRBV12-5, the J gene TRBJ2-3; D might be TRBD2 (7 bases). Germline CDR1 reads LGHNT; CDR2 reads FRNRAP. V was trimmed by 7 bases and J by 6 bases, leaving 20 bases between them. This CDR3 is 15 amino acids long. CDR3: CASALRGSGLDTQYF. The CDR3 nucleotides read TGTGCTAGTGCCCTCAGGGGTAGCGGGTTGGATACGCAGTATTTT.

The chain links TRBV5-5 to TRBJ1-2; maybe TRBD1 (6 bases). Germline assignment: CDR1 SGHKS and CDR2 YYEKEE (reference sequence). The germline V and J ends were trimmed by 2 bases and 2 bases, with 13 bases remaining between them. This CDR3 has 15 amino acids. In DNA form, the CDR3 reads TGTGCCAGCAGCTTCCTCTGGGGGGGCAACTATGGCTACACCTTC. Protein: CASSFLWGGNYGYTF.

Remarks on this clone: The same CDR3 can be traced to other DNA sequences in this sample. V is TRBV9 and J is TRBJ1-1; D may be TRBD1 (5 bases). V shed 2 bases and J shed 5 bases, with 13 bases lying between them. The length of the CDR3 is 14 residues. CDR1 SGDLS and CDR2 YYNGEE come from the germline V gene. This chain's CDR3 is CASSVGGANTEAFF. The CDR3 DNA is TGTGCCAGCAGCGTTGGAGGGGCAAATACTGAAGCTTTCTTT. The full variable domain, in which reference TRBV9 and TRBJ1-1 provide the parts outside the CDR3, is DSGVTQTPKHLITATGQRVTLRCSPRSGDLSVYWYQQSLDQGLQFLIQYYNGEERAKGNILERFSAQQFPDLHSELNLSSLELGDSALYFCASSVGGANTEAFFGQGTRLTVV.

The chain employs TRBV10-3 and TRBJ2-1; maybe TRBD1 (6 bases). Germline CDR1 and CDR2: ENHRY and SYGVKD. CDR3 length: 13 amino acids. V lost 8 bases and J lost 6, with 14 bases in between. CDR3 sequence: CAIRTTGSNEQFF. The CDR3 bases are TGTGCCATCCGAACAACAGGGTCCAATGAGCAGTTCTTC.

This sequence joins TRBV9 and TRBJ2-1, with 7 bases lining up with TRBD2. V gave up 0 bases and J gave up 7 bases; unmatched junction bases: 10. The CDR3 contains 16 residues. Germline CDR1 is SGDLS and CDR2 is YYNGEE. The CDR3 DNA follows: TGTGCCAGCAGCGTAGCCGGCGGGAGAGAAGGGAATGAGCAGTTCTTC. Its translation: CASSVAGGREGNEQFF.

This clone turned up a few times. The J gene is TRBJ1-1, the V gene TRBV10-2; weak D call: TRBD1 (6 bases). Germline CDR1 and CDR2: WSHSY and SAAADI. The CDR3 is 15 residues long. Trimming cost V 3 bases and J 1 base, with 12 bases left between them. DNA of the CDR3: TGCGCCAGCAGTGATGGGGGGGCAGCGAACACTGAAGCTTTCTTT. As protein: CASSDGGAANTEAFF.

The chain carries TRBV7-9 and TRBJ2-3, with D possibly TRBD1 on 6 matching bases. CDR3 length equals 15 residues. The V end was cut by 5 bases, the J end by 1 base, with 13 bases between. Per germline, CDR1 SEHNR and CDR2 FQNEAQ (reference sequence). In DNA, the CDR3 is TGTGCCAGCAGCACCACAGGGCAGGGCACAGATACGCAGTATTTT. This codes for CASSTTGQGTDTQYF. The full variable domain, completed using reference TRBV7-9 and TRBJ2-3, is DTGVSQNPRHKITKRGQNVTFRCDPISEHNRLYWYRQTLGQGPEFLTYFQNEAQLEKSRLLSDRFSAERPKGSFSTLEIQRTEQGDSAMYLCASSTTGQGTDTQYFGPGTRLTVL.

This clone was seen just once. The CDR3 region has the DNA TGCAGCGTATCCGGGACAACGTGGGAGACCCAGTACTTC. It encodes CSVSGTTWETQYF. The chain is built from TRBV29-1 and TRBJ2-5; D is perhaps TRBD1 (6 bases). Trimming shortened V by 6 bases and J by 5 bases, and 16 bases separated the two germline ends. Per germline, CDR1 SQVTM and CDR2 ANQGSEA. CDR3 length: 13 amino acids.

The chain carries TRBV7-3 and TRBJ2-1, with 11 bases aligning to TRBD2. V was pared by 4 bases and J by 5 bases, with 4 bases of the junction left unmatched. CDR1 SGHTA and CDR2 FQGTGA come from the germline V gene. The CDR3 is made up of 15 amino acids. The CDR3 reads CASSWGLADNNEQFF. CDR3 bases: TGTGCCAGCAGCTGGGGACTAGCGGACAACAATGAGCAGTTCTTC.

The chain joins TRBV10-2 to TRBJ1-1, with a possible D match to TRBD1 (5 bases). CDR3 size: 12 residues. Germline V CDR1 and CDR2: WSHSY, SAAADI. Trimming removed 8 bases from V and 2 bases from J, with 9 bases in between. The CDR3 nucleotides are TGCGCCAGCCGCAGGGCTAACACTGAAGCTTTCTTT. Encoded protein: CASRRANTEAFF.

The J gene is TRBJ1-1, the V gene TRBV7-2, with 7 bases matching TRBD1. The germline V gene has CDR1 SGHTA and CDR2 FQGNSA. The CDR3 contains 14 residues. The V segment lost 6 bases and the J segment 7 bases; nucleotides outside the gene matches: 11. The CDR3 DNA reads as TGTGCCAGCAGAAAGGAGGGGGCGAGCCTTGAAGCTTTCTTT. As protein: CASRKEGASLEAFF.